This TCR beta chain was captured by sequencing in a study of blood T cell repertoires in COVID-19. Overall study context: Acute and convalescent COVID-19 samples came from the United States, Italy and Spain. T cells, B-cell-depleted T cells, or PBMCs provided the cDNA or gDNA that served as material.

As originally analysed: From reference gene primer amplification, estimates of nucleated cell counts were derived. Libraries were prepared by immunoSEQ multiplex PCR; TCRdb keeps only in-frame clonotypes and omits some of them. V, J and clone size were drawn from that table, and D and trimming were deduced from the DNA. Altogether some 400,000 clones are present, about 87% being singletons, with the ten largest covering 3%. This receptor was identified in a human donor in a cohort sampled during active COVID-19. The sequencing input was peripheral blood.

The chain's CDR3 is CASSTGPGQGARVTGELFF. The CDR3 DNA sequence: TGTGCCAGTAGTACGGGACCGGGACAGGGGGCTCGGGTAACCGGGGAGCTGTTTTTT. This chain connects TRBV19 to TRBJ2-2, with 12 bases fitting TRBD1. Trimming cost V 4 bases and J 5 bases; bases outside gene matches: 14. The germline V gene encodes CDR1 LNHDA and CDR2 SQIVND (reference sequence). The length of the CDR3 is 19 residues.